This T cell receptor beta chain was identified in a study of cytomegalovirus exposure and HLA in healthy donors. Concerning this clone itself: Its antigen remains unidentified.

V was pared by 2 bases and J by 12 bases, with 11 bases between. Germline V CDR1 and CDR2: KGHSH, LQKENI. The CDR3 spans 12 residues. PCR employed 60 Vbeta and 13 Jbeta primers. Libraries were prepared by immunoSEQ multiplex PCR; TCRdb keeps only in-frame clonotypes and omits some of them. The sample lists about 160,000 clones, just under 80% occurring once. The study, taken as a whole, reports: A missense DCLRE1C variant was associated with V- and J-gene trimming of TCR beta chains in a later analysis, and an independent cohort replicated the association. The study dropped some indistinguishable V segments, TRBV6-2 and TRBV6-3 among them. Analyses of presence/absence relied on an assumption of roughly uniform sequencing depth across donors.

The source material was PBMCs. The chain has TRBV18 and TRBJ2-1, with TRBD1 as a possible D gene (6 bases). The TCR comes from a woman aged 45-65 years in good health and CMV-seronegative. CDR3 bases: TGTGCCAGCTCACCAGGGGGCGGAGGGCAGTTCTTC. It yields the protein CASSPGGGGQFF. Looking up the rest from reference TRBV18 and TRBJ2-1 gives the full variable domain: NAGVMQNPRHLVRRRGQEARLRCSPMKGHSHVYWYRQLPEEGLKFMVYLQKENIIDESGMPKERFSAEFPKEGPSILRIQQVVRGDSAAYFCASSPGGGGQFFGPGTRLTVL.